These 12 T cell receptor beta chains share one sample of origin, sequenced in a study of blood T cell repertoires in COVID-19. Generated by immunoSEQ multiplex PCR, the TCRdb table keeps only in-frame clones and is missing some. The data hold a few hundred thousand clones, with 80% to 90% observed a single time. The sequencing input was PBMCs or T cells enriched from blood (not recorded which). The receptors here all came from a young man with acute COVID-19.

The chain recombines TRBV7-9 with TRBJ1-4; TRBD1 agrees at 9 bases. With V trimmed by 5 bases and J by 4 bases, 5 bases remained unmatched. Germline CDR1 reads SEHNR; CDR2 reads FQNEAQ (reference sequence). There are 15 residues in the CDR3. CDR3 sequence: CASSGQGLGNEKLFF. The CDR3 DNA sequence: TGTGCCAGCAGCGGACAGGGGCTGGGTAATGAAAAACTGTTTTTT.

A single count supports this clone. V and J are TRBV15 and TRBJ1-5; 9 bases map to TRBD1. Germline CDR1 is LNHNV and CDR2 is YYDKDF (reference sequence). CDR3 size: 16 residues. J was trimmed by 0 bases and V by 5 bases; bases with no gene match: 5. The DNA of the CDR3 is TGTGCCACCAGCGCTGGGACAGGGAGTAGCAATCAGCCCCAGCATTTT. Translating it yields CATSAGTGSSNQPQHF.

The chain carries TRBV14 and TRBJ2-7, with 8 bases that match TRBD1. V shed 5 bases, J shed 5 bases, and the junction held 5 bases outside the gene matches. CDR1 SGHDN and CDR2 FVKESK come from the germline V gene. The CDR3 is made up of 13 amino acids. In nucleotides, the CDR3 is TGTGCCAGCAGCGTCCAGGGGGCCCACGAGCAGTACTTC. Its protein product is CASSVQGAHEQYF.

This sequence joins TRBV7-9 and TRBJ2-7; the match to TRBD1 covers 7 bases. The germline CDR1 and CDR2 sequences are SEHNR and FQNEAQ (reference sequence). The ends lost 4 bases at V and 2 bases at J; junction bases unmatched: 5. This CDR3 has 14 amino acids. CDR3 protein: CASSSDRVPYEQYF. DNA for the CDR3: TGTGCCAGCAGCTCCGACAGGGTGCCCTACGAGCAGTACTTC.

The chain combines TRBV4-2 with TRBJ2-2; D is undetermined. The germline V and J ends were trimmed by 1 base and 0 bases, with 9 bases remaining between them. Germline CDR1 reads LGHNA; CDR2 reads YNFKEQ. CDR3 size: 16 residues. The CDR3: CASSQAAAPNTGELFF. The DNA of the CDR3 is TGTGCCAGCAGCCAAGCCGCGGCCCCGAACACCGGGGAGCTGTTTTTT.

The chain links TRBV30 to TRBJ2-3; 8 bases are shared with TRBD2. This CDR3 region has 16 residues. Germline V gene lookup returns CDR1 GTSNPN and CDR2 SVGIG (reference sequence). V was clipped by 5 bases and J by 0 bases; unmatched bases: 10. The CDR3 coding sequence is TGTGCCTGGGGGGGGGAGACTAGCGCAAGCACAGATACGCAGTATTTT. It specifies CAWGGETSASTDTQYF.

The chain uses TRBV5-1 and TRBJ1-1; D uncertain. The CDR3 totals 14 residues. V lost 2 bases and J 0 bases, leaving 8 bases between the germline ends. In germline, CDR1 is SGHRS, CDR2 YFSETQ. The CDR3 sequence is CASSLVGLNTEAFF. CDR3 in DNA: TGCGCCAGCAGCTTAGTTGGGCTGAACACTGAAGCTTTCTTT.

The chain recombines TRBV6-6 with TRBJ2-5; 7 nucleotides match TRBD1. V was pared by 5 bases and J by 5 bases, with 5 bases of the junction left unmatched. The CDR3 is 13 amino acids. Germline V gene sequence: CDR1 MNHNY, CDR2 SVGAGI (reference sequence). CDR3 loop: CASSKPGQETQYF. The CDR3 region has the DNA TGTGCCAGCAGTAAGCCGGGACAGGAGACCCAGTACTTC.

The V gene is TRBV4-3, the J gene TRBJ2-2; D ambiguous. Looked up from germline, CDR1 is LGHNA and CDR2 is YSLEER. V lost 0 bases to trimming and J lost 5 bases, with 10 bases between them. This CDR3 is 15 amino acids long. CDR3 nucleotide sequence: TGCGCCAGCAGCCAAGATAGATCCGGGACCGGGGAGCTGTTTTTT. This encodes CASSQDRSGTGELFF.

The rearrangement uses TRBV19 and TRBJ2-5; TRBD1 agrees at 7 bases. V shed 3 bases and J 5 bases; nucleotides not matched to a gene: 6. The CDR3 length is 14 residues. Germline CDR1 reads LNHDA; CDR2 reads SQIVND (reference sequence). In nucleotides, the CDR3 is TGTGCCAGTAGTATTGACAGGGTGGGGGAGACCCAGTACTTC. Its protein is CASSIDRVGETQYF. The variable domain in full, with the rest retrieved from reference TRBV19 and TRBJ2-5, is DGGITQSPKYLFRKEGQNVTLSCEQNLNHDAMYWYRQDPGQGLRLIYYSQIVNDFQKGDIAEGYSVSREKKESFPLTVTSAQKNPTAFYLCASSIDRVGETQYFGPGTRLLVL.

The gene calls are TRBV19 and TRBJ1-5; D gene ambiguous. This CDR3 has 15 residues. V lost 3 bases to trimming and J lost 4 bases, with 13 bases between them. CDR1 and CDR2 (germline): LNHDA, SQIVND (reference sequence). CDR3 bases: TGTGCCAGTAGTATTTTTTCAGGTGTTAATCAGCCCCAGCATTTT. This translates into CASSIFSGVNQPQHF.

V gene TRBV7-8 combines with J gene TRBJ2-7; 11 nucleotides line up with TRBD1. This CDR3 is 12 amino acids long. The germline gives CDR1 SGHVS, CDR2 FQNEAQ. V shed 4 bases and J 12 bases; nucleotides not matched to a gene: 5. The CDR3 bases are TGTGCCAGCAGCTCCGGACAGGGGGCTATGTACTTC. Its translation: CASSSGQGAMYF.